This T cell receptor beta chain was documented in a study of radiotherapy plus CTLA-4 blockade in lung cancer. Study-level findings and limits: Clones of tumor-derived TCRs expanded in blood after radiotherapy plus ipilimumab. Reportedly, early blood T cell clone dynamics best predicted response, with interferon-beta.

A remark on this clone: Its target is not known.

The repertoire was sequenced with immunoSEQ multiplex PCR; TCRdb's copy has only in-frame clones and lacks some. The data contain tens of thousands of clones, 79% of them seen just once; the ten biggest clones take up 16%. In chemo-refractory metastatic non-small-cell lung cancer, patients got ipilimumab CTLA-4 blockade together with focal radiation. The CDR3 loop spans 14 amino acids. CDR1 is MNHEY, CDR2 SVGAGI, per germline. Trimming cost V 4 bases and J 4 bases; bases outside gene matches: 5. This chain connects TRBV6-5 to TRBJ1-2; 8 nucleotides line up with TRBD1. The sample in question was peripheral blood, obtained from a patient treated with radiotherapy plus ipilimumab. The clonotype was recovered from a human donor with non-small cell lung cancer that progressed on radiotherapy plus ipilimumab. CDR3 in amino acids: CASSSAGGLYGYTF. Here the CDR3 DNA reads TGTGCCAGCAGTTCCGCAGGGGGCCTCTATGGCTACACCTTC.